A selection of T cell receptor beta chains follows, all from one sample in a study of patients and donors after allogeneic stem cell transplantation. TCRdb ran MiXCR on the RT-PCR reads and lists one entry per CDR3 protein. The sample contains approximately 160,000 distinct CDR3 sequences, 30% of which appear only once. The specimen sequenced was blood, either unsorted or a sorted T cell fraction (not recorded which). These receptors originate from a human donor who was either an allogeneic HSCT recipient or a stem cell or donor lymphocyte infusion donor (not recorded which). It is not recorded whose cells these are; they may come from a transplant donor. The conserved cysteine and the conserved F or W are not part of the CDR3 here. Fields, in order: D gene, V gene, CDR3 protein. The D gene is left open where the match is weak.

D gene: TRBD2; V gene: TRBV4-3; CDR3 protein: ASSQDLDGGSPHNEQF
D gene: NA; V gene: TRBV7-8; CDR3 protein: ASSRTILANTGELF
D gene: TRBD2; V gene: TRBV7-8; CDR3 protein: ASSLKREGHSYNEQF
D gene: TRBD1; V gene: TRBV7-9; CDR3 protein: ASSRVGGWDNEKLF
D gene: TRBD2; V gene: TRBV7-2; CDR3 protein: ASSSTSGMGNEQF
D gene: NA; V gene: TRBV6-1; CDR3 protein: TSSESGGDQPQH
D gene: NA; V gene: TRBV7-9; CDR3 protein: ASSLDGGELF
D gene: NA; V gene: TRBV5-6; CDR3 protein: ASSVGMNSNQPQH
D gene: NA; V gene: TRBV7-2; CDR3 protein: ASSLALGRIEQF
D gene: NA; V gene: TRBV5-1; CDR3 protein: ASSQTVGETQY
D gene: TRBD2; V gene: TRBV7-9; CDR3 protein: ASSPPVLANNAGELF
D gene: NA; V gene: TRBV5-5; CDR3 protein: ASSFLRSSYNEQF
D gene: TRBD1; V gene: TRBV4-2; CDR3 protein: ASSPLPGQGRRETQY
D gene: NA; V gene: TRBV7-6; CDR3 protein: ASSPDRGNTIY
D gene: NA; V gene: TRBV24-1; CDR3 protein: ATSDLFAGLYNEQF
D gene: NA; V gene: TRBV6-2/TRBV6-3; CDR3 protein: ASSKTRGNEQF
D gene: NA; V gene: TRBV15; CDR3 protein: ATSQYSGTTNEKLF
D gene: NA; V gene: TRBV5-5; CDR3 protein: ASSPPPRPGELF
D gene: TRBD1; V gene: TRBV10-3; CDR3 protein: AIRDRSYEQY
D gene: TRBD2; V gene: TRBV10-1; CDR3 protein: ASSDGLAGIEQF
D gene: TRBD1; V gene: TRBV7-6; CDR3 protein: ASTHQAGGFTEAF
D gene: NA; V gene: TRBV5-6; CDR3 protein: ASSFLGRTYEQY
D gene: TRBD1; V gene: TRBV20-1; CDR3 protein: SASEGAVDEKLF
D gene: NA; V gene: TRBV15; CDR3 protein: ATSREGPNNSPLH
D gene: TRBD2; V gene: TRBV28; CDR3 protein: ATLGLAGFYEQY
D gene: NA; V gene: TRBV29-1; CDR3 protein: SVEPWGLVNEQF